This entry concerns a single T cell receptor (beta chain). The sample is drawn from a study of T cells of healthy individuals. MiXCR was run by TCRdb on the 5' RACE reads, yielding one entry per CDR3 protein. In the table there are 63,000 or so distinct CDR3 sequences, roughly 17% of which are singletons. Germline V gene lookup returns CDR1 SGHTA and CDR2 FQGNSA. The CDR3 loop spans 16 amino acids. J lost 6 bases, V lost 5 bases, and 11 bases had no gene match. V and J are TRBV7-2 and TRBJ2-4; 9 bases match TRBD2. This TCR was sampled from a human donor in good health. CDR3 in amino acids: CASSRTGTSRPNIQYF. The CDR3 DNA follows: TGTGCCAGCAGCCGTACCGGGACTAGCAGACCAAACATTCAGTACTTC.